The 4 T cell receptor beta chains presented below share a single source sample, sequenced in a study of shared clonotypes between healthy human individuals. The table came from immunoSEQ multiplex PCR; TCRdb's copy has only in-frame clones and leaves some out. This table has 2 million to 2.5 million clones, more than 80% appearing once. Sequencing input: naive CD4+ T cells from PBMCs. Documented subset: CD45RA+ positively selected. These receptors were obtained from a man aged 18 to 29 in good health. Some clones in this sample may be carry-over from other donors' samples.

The chain joins TRBV18 to TRBJ2-7; D is ambiguous. Germline V lookup: CDR1 KGHSH, CDR2 LQKENI. Trimming pared 2 bases from V and 6 bases from J, leaving 8 bases between. The CDR3 is 12 amino acids. CDR3 protein: CASSPTFSEQYF. Here the CDR3 DNA reads TGTGCCAGCTCACCAACCTTTTCCGAGCAGTACTTC.

The V and J genes are TRBV6-6 and TRBJ2-7, with 7 bases lining up with TRBD2. The CDR3 totals 14 residues. Germline CDR1 reads MNHNY; CDR2 reads SVGAGI (reference sequence). With V trimmed by 5 bases and J by 4 bases, 8 bases remained unmatched. The CDR3 reads CASSGLSGRYEQYF. CDR3 in DNA: TGTGCCAGCAGTGGGCTATCCGGGAGGTACGAGCAGTACTTC.

This clone was seen just once. V is TRBV7-9 and J is TRBJ2-5, with 11 bases fitting TRBD1. The CDR3 is made up of 17 amino acids. The J segment lost 5 bases and the V segment lost 5 bases, leaving 13 bases of the junction unmatched. The V gene's germline CDR1 is SEHNR and CDR2 FQNEAQ (reference sequence). The DNA for the CDR3 is TGTGCCAGCAGCCACGGCGGGACAGGGGGGGTTTGGGAGACCCAGTACTTC. It yields the protein CASSHGGTGGVWETQYF.

The V and J genes are TRBV4-3 and TRBJ2-3; the D call may be TRBD1 or TRBD2 (6 bases each). Trimming removed 3 bases at V and 6 bases at J, with 31 bases between. Germline CDR1 LGHNA, CDR2 YSLEER. The CDR3 runs 20 residues. CDR3 sequence reads: CASSHEGGPEDGQTGDTQYF. The CDR3, as DNA: TGCGCCAGCAGCCATGAAGGGGGGCCCGAGGACGGGCAGACGGGCGATACGCAGTATTTT.